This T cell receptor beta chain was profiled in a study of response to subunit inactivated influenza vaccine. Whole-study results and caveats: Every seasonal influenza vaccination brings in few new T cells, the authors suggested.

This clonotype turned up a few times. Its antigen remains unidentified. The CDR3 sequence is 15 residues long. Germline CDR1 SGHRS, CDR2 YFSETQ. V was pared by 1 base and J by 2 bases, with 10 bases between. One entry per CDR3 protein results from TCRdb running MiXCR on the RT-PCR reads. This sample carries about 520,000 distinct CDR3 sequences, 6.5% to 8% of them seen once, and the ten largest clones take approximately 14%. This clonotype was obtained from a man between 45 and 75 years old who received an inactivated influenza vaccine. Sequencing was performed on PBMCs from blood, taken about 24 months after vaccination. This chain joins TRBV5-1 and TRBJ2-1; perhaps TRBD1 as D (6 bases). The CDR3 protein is CASSLTQGPYNEQFF. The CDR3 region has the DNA TGCGCCAGCAGCTTGACACAGGGACCCTACAATGAGCAGTTCTTC.